A selection of T cell receptor beta chains follows, all from one sample in a study of shared clonotypes between healthy human individuals. Generated by immunoSEQ multiplex PCR, the TCRdb table keeps only in-frame clones and is missing some. The table records under 1,100,000 clones, 78% of them present only once. Material for sequencing was memory CD4+ T cells from PBMCs. The receptors stem from a man aged 18 to 35 in good health. Some clones in this sample may be carry-over from other donors' samples. The CDR3 runs from the conserved cysteine through the conserved F or W. The D gene is left open where the match is weak. Clone size is stated in some rows and not others, as once, few, many or a class when expanded.

j_call | v_call | d_call | clone_size | cdr3_nt | cdr3_aa
TRBJ1-2 | TRBV7-2 | NA | NA | TGTGCCAGCAGCTTAGGTGGGCCAACCCGGCAAGATGGCTACACCTTC | CASSLGGPTRQDGYTF
TRBJ2-2 | TRBV10-1 | NA | NA | TGCGCCAGCAGTGGGGCGCGGGAGAACACCGGGGAGCTGTTTTTT | CASSGARENTGELFF
TRBJ1-1 | TRBV11-3 | NA | few | TGTGCCAGCAGCCGCGACGGGGTAGGAGCTTTCTTT | CASSRDGVGAFF
TRBJ2-7 | TRBV7-3 | TRBD2 | NA | TGTGCCAGCAGCCCACGCCTAGCGGGCTCCTACGAGCAGTACTTC | CASSPRLAGSYEQYF
TRBJ1-1 | TRBV5-1 | NA | NA | TGCGCCAGCAGCCCAATGACCGGTATAGGTCCAGTGAACACTGAAGCTTTCTTT | CASSPMTGIGPVNTEAFF
TRBJ2-2 | TRBV6-5 | TRBD1 | once | TGTGCCAGCAGCGACAGGGCGCCCGGGGAGCTGTTTTTT | CASSDRAPGELFF
TRBJ1-2 | TRBV7-9 | NA | NA | TGTGCCAGCAGCTCCGCGCCGGTGGCCTCAACTAATGGCTACACCTTC | CASSSAPVASTNGYTF
TRBJ2-2 | TRBV29-1 | TRBD2 | NA | TGCAGCGCCCAGGGCGGGCGGGAGGACGTGTTGGGCACCGGGGAGCTGTTTTTT | CSAQGGREDVLGTGELFF
TRBJ2-1 | TRBV11-3 | TRBD2 | NA | TGTGCCAGCAGCTCGGGGAGGAGCGGGAGAGGTCCCTACAATGAGCAGTTCTTC | CASSSGRSGRGPYNEQFF
TRBJ2-7 | TRBV29-1 | NA | once | TGCAGCGTTGAAGATACAAGGGTCTCCTACGAGCAGTACTTC | CSVEDTRVSYEQYF
TRBJ2-3 | TRBV19 | NA | NA | TGTGCCAGTAGTATGGTTATAAGTGGAACTAGCAGAGATACGCAGTATTTT | CASSMVISGTSRDTQYF
TRBJ2-5 | TRBV27 | NA | NA | TGTGCCAGCAGTTTAGGGGGGTTGGGCAGCCAGTACTTC | CASSLGGLGSQYF
TRBJ2-6 | TRBV7-2 | TRBD1 | NA | TGTGCTAGCAGCTTCCACCCGGGACAGCCCTCTGGGGCCAACGTCCTGACTTTC | CASSFHPGQPSGANVLTF
TRBJ2-7 | TRBV28 | NA | NA | TGTGCCAGCAGTAATTGGGAGAGCAGAGACGAGCAGTACTTC | CASSNWESRDEQYF
TRBJ2-1 | TRBV7-9 | TRBD2 | many | TGTGCCAGCAGCTTGGGGACTCTAGCGGGGGCATACAATGAGCAGTTCTTC | CASSLGTLAGAYNEQFF
TRBJ1-1 | TRBV29-1 | NA | NA | TGCAGCGTTGTAGGCCAGATGAACACTGAAGCTTTCTTT | CSVVGQMNTEAFF
TRBJ2-7 | TRBV19 | TRBD1 | NA | TGTGCCACGACAGGGGAAGCGGCCTACGAGCAGTACTTC | CATTGEAAYEQYF
TRBJ2-5 | TRBV5-1 | NA | NA | TGCGCCAGCAGCTTGGCCTCCTCGATGCAAGAGACCCAGTACTTC | CASSLASSMQETQYF
TRBJ1-2 | TRBV7-9 | TRBD1 | many | TGTGCCAGCAGCACCGAGGGGGCGGTCAATGGCTACACCTTC | CASSTEGAVNGYTF
TRBJ1-5 | TRBV28 | TRBD1 | NA | TGTGCCAGCCGACAGGGGGGCAGCAATCAGCCCCAGCATTTT | CASRQGGSNQPQHF
TRBJ2-5 | TRBV4-1 | NA | NA | TGCGCCAGCACCCACACAGCACCCCCGAGACGTCACGAAGAGACCCAGTACTTC | CASTHTAPPRRHEETQYF
TRBJ1-1 | TRBV18 | TRBD1 | NA | TGTGCCAGCTCACCTTTTGGGACAGCGAACACTGAAGCTTTCTTT | CASSPFGTANTEAFF
TRBJ1-5 | TRBV4-1 | NA | NA | TGCGCCAGCAGCCAAGCAGATCCACAGCTCAATCAGCCCCAGCATTTT | CASSQADPQLNQPQHF
TRBJ2-7 | TRBV18 | TRBD1 | NA | TGTGCCAGCTCACCTCCCTCCGGGACAGGCATAGGCGAGCAGTACTTC | CASSPPSGTGIGEQYF